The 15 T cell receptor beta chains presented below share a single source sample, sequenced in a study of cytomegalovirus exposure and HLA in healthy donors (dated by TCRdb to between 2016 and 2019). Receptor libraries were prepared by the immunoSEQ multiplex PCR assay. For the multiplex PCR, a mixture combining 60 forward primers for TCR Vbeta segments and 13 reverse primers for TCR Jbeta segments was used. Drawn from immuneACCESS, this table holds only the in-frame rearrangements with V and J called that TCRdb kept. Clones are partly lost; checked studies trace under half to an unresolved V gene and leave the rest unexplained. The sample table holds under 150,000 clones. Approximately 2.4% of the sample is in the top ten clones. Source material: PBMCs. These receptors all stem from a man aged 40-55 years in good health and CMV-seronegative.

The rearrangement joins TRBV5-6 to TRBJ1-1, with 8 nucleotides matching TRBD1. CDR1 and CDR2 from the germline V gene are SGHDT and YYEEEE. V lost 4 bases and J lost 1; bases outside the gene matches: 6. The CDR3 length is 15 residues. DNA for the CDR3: TGTGCCAGCAGCCCTACCGACAGGGGGAACACTGAAGCTTTCTTT. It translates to CASSPTDRGNTEAFF.

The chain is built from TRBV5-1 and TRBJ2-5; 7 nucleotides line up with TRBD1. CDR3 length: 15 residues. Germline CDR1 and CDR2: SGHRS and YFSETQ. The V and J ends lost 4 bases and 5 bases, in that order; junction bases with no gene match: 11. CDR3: CASSIAPGQRETQYF. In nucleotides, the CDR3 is TGCGCCAGCAGCATAGCTCCGGGACAGAGGGAGACCCAGTACTTC.

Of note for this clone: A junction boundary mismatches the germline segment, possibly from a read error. The CDR3 sequence: CASSREGYEQCF. The CDR3 DNA sequence: TGCGCCAGCAGCCGGGAGGGCTACGAGCAGTGCTTC. The rearrangement joins TRBV5-1 to TRBJ2-7, with 8 bases aligning to TRBD2. The germline V gene encodes CDR1 SGHRS and CDR2 YFSETQ. The CDR3 sequence is 12 residues long.

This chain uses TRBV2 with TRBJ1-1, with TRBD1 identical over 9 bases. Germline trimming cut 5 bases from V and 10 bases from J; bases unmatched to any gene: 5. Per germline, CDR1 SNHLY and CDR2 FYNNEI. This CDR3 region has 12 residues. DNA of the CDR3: TGTGCCAGCAGTTGGACGGGACAGGGAGCTTTCTTT. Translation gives CASSWTGQGAFF.

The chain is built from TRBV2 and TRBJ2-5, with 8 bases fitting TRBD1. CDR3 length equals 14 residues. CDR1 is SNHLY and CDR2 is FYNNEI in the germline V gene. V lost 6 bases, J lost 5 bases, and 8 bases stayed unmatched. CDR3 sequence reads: CASSKDRGQETQYF. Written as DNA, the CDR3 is TGTGCCAGCAGCAAAGACAGGGGTCAGGAGACCCAGTACTTC.

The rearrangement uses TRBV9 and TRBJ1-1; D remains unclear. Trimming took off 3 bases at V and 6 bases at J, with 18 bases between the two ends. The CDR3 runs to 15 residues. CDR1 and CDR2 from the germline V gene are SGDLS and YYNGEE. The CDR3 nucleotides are TGTGCCAGCAGCGCCCCCGGGAGGTTTCCCGCTGAAGCTTTCTTT. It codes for CASSAPGRFPAEAFF.

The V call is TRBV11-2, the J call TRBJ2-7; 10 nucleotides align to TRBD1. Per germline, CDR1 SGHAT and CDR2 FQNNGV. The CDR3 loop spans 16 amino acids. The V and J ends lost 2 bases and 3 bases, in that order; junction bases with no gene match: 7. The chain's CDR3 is CASSLRGTGAVYEQYF. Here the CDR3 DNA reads TGTGCCAGCAGCTTACGGGGGACAGGGGCCGTCTACGAGCAGTACTTC.

CDR3 in DNA: TGTGCCAGCTCACCGGGACAGACTAGCAATCAGCCCCAGCATTTT. This codes for CASSPGQTSNQPQHF. V is TRBV18 and J is TRBJ1-5; the match to TRBD1 covers 7 bases. This CDR3 is built from 15 residues. The ends lost 3 bases at V and 0 bases at J; junction bases unmatched: 2. In germline, CDR1 is KGHSH, CDR2 LQKENI.

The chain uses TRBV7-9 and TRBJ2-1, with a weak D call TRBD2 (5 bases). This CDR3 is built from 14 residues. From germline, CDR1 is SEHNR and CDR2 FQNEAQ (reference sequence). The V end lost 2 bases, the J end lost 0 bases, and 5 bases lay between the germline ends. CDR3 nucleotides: TGTGCCAGCAGCTTACGGGGCTCCTACAATGAGCAGTTCTTC. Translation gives CASSLRGSYNEQFF.

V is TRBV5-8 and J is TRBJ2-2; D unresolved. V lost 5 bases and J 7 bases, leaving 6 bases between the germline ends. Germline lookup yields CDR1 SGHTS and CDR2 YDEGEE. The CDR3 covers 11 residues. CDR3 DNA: TGTGCCAGCAGGCTAATCGGGGAGCTGTTTTTT. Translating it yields CASRLIGELFF. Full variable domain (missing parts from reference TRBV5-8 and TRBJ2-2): EAGVTQSPTHLIKTRGQQATLRCSPISGHTSVYWYQQALGLGLQFLLWYDEGEERNRGNFPPRFSGRQFPNYSSELNVNALELEDSALYLCASRLIGELFFGEGSRLTVL.

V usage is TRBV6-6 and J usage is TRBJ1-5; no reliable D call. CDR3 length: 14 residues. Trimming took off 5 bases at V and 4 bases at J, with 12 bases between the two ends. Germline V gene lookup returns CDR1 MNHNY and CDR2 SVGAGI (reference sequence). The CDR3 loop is CASSTENLNQPQHF. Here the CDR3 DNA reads TGTGCCAGCAGTACGGAGAATTTAAATCAGCCCCAGCATTTT.

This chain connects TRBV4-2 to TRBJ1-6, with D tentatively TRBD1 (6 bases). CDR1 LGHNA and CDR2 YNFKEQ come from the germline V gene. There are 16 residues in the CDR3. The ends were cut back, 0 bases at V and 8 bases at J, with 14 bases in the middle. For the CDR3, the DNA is TGTGCCAGCAGCCAAGAGGGCGCAGGGGAATATTCACCCCTCCACTTT. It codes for CASSQEGAGEYSPLHF.

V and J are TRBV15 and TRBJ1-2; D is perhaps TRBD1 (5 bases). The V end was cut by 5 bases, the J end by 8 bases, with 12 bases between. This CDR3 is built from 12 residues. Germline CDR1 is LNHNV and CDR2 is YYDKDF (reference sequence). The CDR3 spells CATSLGAGGYTF. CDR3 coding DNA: TGTGCCACCAGCCTAGGGGCAGGAGGCTACACCTTC.

CDR3 nucleotides: TGTGCCAGCAGCTTGGGACTAGCGACGGACAATGAGCAGTTCTTC. This codes for CASSLGLATDNEQFF. This sequence joins TRBV5-6 and TRBJ2-1; 8 bases map to TRBD2. Germline V gives CDR1 SGHDT, CDR2 YYEEEE. After removal of 0 bases from V and 5 bases from J, the junction contained 4 bases not matched to a gene. The CDR3 runs 15 residues.

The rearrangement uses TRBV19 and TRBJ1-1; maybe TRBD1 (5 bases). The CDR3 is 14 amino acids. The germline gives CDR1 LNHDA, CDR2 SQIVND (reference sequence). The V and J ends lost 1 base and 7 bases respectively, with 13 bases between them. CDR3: CASSIGGQVGEAFF. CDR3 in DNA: TGTGCCAGTAGTATAGGGGGCCAGGTCGGTGAAGCTTTCTTT.